This is a list of T cell receptor beta chains from one sample in a study of T cell responses to AZD1222 COVID-19 vaccine. Method: immunoSEQ multiplex PCR; TCRdb's copy keeps in-frame clones and lacks some. The sample lists roughly 120,000 clones; around 85% were seen once. The material sequenced was peripheral blood, taken on day 0 of AZD1222 vaccination. Source of these receptors: an adult in good health. The conserved cysteine and the conserved F or W are not part of the CDR3 here. The D gene is left open where the match is weak.

v_call d_call cdr3_aa
TRBV4-3 TRBD1 ASSQDVTDRGGGYT
TRBV24-1 TRBD1 ATSDPTGGLGYT
TRBV2 - ASSELTEAF
TRBV27 TRBD2 ASSFRGTIQDTQY
TRBV2 - ASRPEPGGYGYT
TRBV5-1 TRBD1 ASSVRDRKELANEKLF
TRBV30 - AWKDIRPSYEQY
TRBV7-8 TRBD1 ASSSQGQVTEAF
TRBV10-1 - ASRLSLDSPEAF
TRBV7-9 - ASSLMPLTADT
TRBV29-1 - SVPDRTKRTEAF
TRBV29-1 TRBD2 SVGRLAGVLNEQF
TRBV2 - ASSEAPLVQF
TRBV18 TRBD2 ASSSLAGGRTGELF
TRBV2 - ASSLGRSNQPQH
TRBV18 - ASRSAGGGNTIY
TRBV14 - ASRLQGGTEAF
TRBV29-1 - SVDIYGAGETQY
TRBV7-7 - ASSLGPGTSYEQY
TRBV9 TRBD2 ASSPRGGMNYEQY
TRBV9 - ASSERHRNEQF
TRBV29-1 TRBD1 SVRGFSTEAF
TRBV14 - ASSQDPTRVANYGYT
TRBV28 - ASSLSGGATNEKLF
TRBV29-1 - SVGGGLADGGEQY
TRBV10-2 - ASTGLTNTEAF
TRBV5-4 - ASSHGHEGEKLF
TRBV5-6 TRBD2 ASSRASGRREQF
TRBV7-7 TRBD2 ASSLAGLAGGETQY
TRBV18 TRBD1 ASSLSSLTGGVNTEAF
TRBV3-1/TRBV3-2 - ASSLRLSTDTQY
TRBV12-5 TRBD2 ASGLVLGLDSREQF
TRBV27 - ASSLMVGSSEKLF
TRBV4-1 - ASSQDNNYEQY
TRBV11-2 - ASSLMDEPQH
TRBV25-1 - ASSAPQGSSNSPLH
TRBV18 - ASSPTRDGYT
TRBV24-1 - ATRAQGGTDTQY
TRBV23-1 - ASSQSTAWGYT
TRBV5-4 - ASSRSQGYGYT
TRBV24-1 - ATSDLPRGGYT
TRBV15 TRBD2 ATSGRQGTSGINEQF
TRBV27 - ASSLVDGSYGYT
TRBV5-1 - ASQSDSSRSPLH
TRBV5-1 - ASSLIWAGELF
TRBV11-3 TRBD1 ASSLGPGQGIEKLF
TRBV25-1 - ASSDFTANTGELF
TRBV10-2 - ASRAGVRTEAF
TRBV6-5 - ASSYGRDQY
TRBV27 - ASSPGRRWAEAF
TRBV7-2 TRBD1 ASSLSGQLNSPLH
TRBV9 - ASSVEGYSNQPQH
TRBV6-5 - ASSFIGAGYT
TRBV6-2/TRBV6-3 - ASSNYEQY
TRBV28 TRBD1 ASNRQGYEQY
TRBV5-4 TRBD1 ASSGDRGNEQY
TRBV29-1 - SVVRDGGYGYT
TRBV4-1 - ASSQEPGRMNTEAF
TRBV28 - ASSFRVTYNEQF
TRBV30 TRBD1 AFREPGTGPYGYT